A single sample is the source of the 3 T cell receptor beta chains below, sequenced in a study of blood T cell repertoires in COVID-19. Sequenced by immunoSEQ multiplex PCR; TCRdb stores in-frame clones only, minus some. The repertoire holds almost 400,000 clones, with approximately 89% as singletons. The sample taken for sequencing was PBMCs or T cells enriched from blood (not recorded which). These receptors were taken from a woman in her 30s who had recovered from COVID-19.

Here the CDR3 reads CTSSPTANTEAFF. CDR3 coding DNA: TGCACCAGCAGCCCGACAGCGAACACTGAAGCTTTCTTT. The chain carries TRBV1 and TRBJ1-1; whether TRBD1, the table's D call, matches the DNA was not checked. TRBV1 has pseudogene status. The CDR3 has 13 amino acids.

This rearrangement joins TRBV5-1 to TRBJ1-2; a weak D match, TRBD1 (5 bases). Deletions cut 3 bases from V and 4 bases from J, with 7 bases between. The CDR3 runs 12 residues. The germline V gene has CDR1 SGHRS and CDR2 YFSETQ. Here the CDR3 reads CASSWQGYGYTF. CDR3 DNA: TGCGCCAGCAGCTGGCAGGGCTATGGCTACACCTTC.

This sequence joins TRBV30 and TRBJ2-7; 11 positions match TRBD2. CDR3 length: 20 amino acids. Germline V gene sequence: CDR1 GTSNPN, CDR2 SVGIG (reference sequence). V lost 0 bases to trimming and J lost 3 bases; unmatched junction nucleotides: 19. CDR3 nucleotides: TGTGCCTGGAGTGTAAGGTCCTCCCTAGCGGGGGGCCTAACAATCTACGAGCAGTACTTC. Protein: CAWSVRSSLAGGLTIYEQYF.